Listed below are T cell receptor beta chains from one sample, sequenced in a study of blood T cell repertoires in COVID-19. TCRdb's table, derived via immunoSEQ multiplex PCR, lists solely in-frame clones and lacks some. The sample shows 250,000 to 300,000 clones, about four fifths of them seen only once. The specimen sequenced was PBMCs or T cells enriched from blood (not recorded which). The receptors were sampled from a man aged 35-49 years who had been exposed to COVID-19. CDR3s include the opening cysteine and the closing phenylalanine or tryptophan. The listing skips clone size in some rows; elsewhere it reads once, few, many or a size class.

J gene: TRBJ1-1; V gene: TRBV11-3; clone size: -; CDR3 protein: CASSLDRGSTEAFF
J gene: TRBJ1-3; V gene: TRBV6-1; clone size: -; CDR3 protein: CASSGGTGPFSGNTIYF
J gene: TRBJ2-7; V gene: TRBV30; clone size: -; CDR3 protein: CAWSVSSGRYEQYF
J gene: TRBJ2-7; V gene: TRBV19; clone size: -; CDR3 protein: CASSISASGTYEQYF
J gene: TRBJ1-1; V gene: TRBV18; clone size: -; CDR3 protein: CASSSQGENTEAFF
J gene: TRBJ2-1; V gene: TRBV24-1; clone size: -; CDR3 protein: CATSDFGGLYNEQFF
J gene: TRBJ1-1; V gene: TRBV4-2; clone size: -; CDR3 protein: CASSQDGGQGAFGNTEAFF
J gene: TRBJ2-7; V gene: TRBV11-3; clone size: -; CDR3 protein: CASSSYGGREAEYEQYF
J gene: TRBJ2-7; V gene: TRBV13; clone size: -; CDR3 protein: CASSLAAELYEQYF
J gene: TRBJ2-7; V gene: TRBV6-5; clone size: once; CDR3 protein: CASSLSQVTYEQYF
J gene: TRBJ2-1; V gene: TRBV28; clone size: -; CDR3 protein: CASSTMRQGRNEQFF
J gene: TRBJ1-1; V gene: TRBV5-1; clone size: -; CDR3 protein: CASSLEYPSGEAFF
J gene: TRBJ1-4; V gene: TRBV18; clone size: few; CDR3 protein: CASSPFPRAGEKLFF
J gene: TRBJ1-4; V gene: TRBV10-3; clone size: -; CDR3 protein: CAISGTGDEKLFF
J gene: TRBJ2-7; V gene: TRBV7-6; clone size: once; CDR3 protein: CASSLVPPTGSAYEQYF
J gene: TRBJ2-3; V gene: TRBV29-1; clone size: -; CDR3 protein: CSAKQGGIPPDTQYF
J gene: TRBJ1-1; V gene: TRBV6-4; clone size: -; CDR3 protein: CASSQHPDKLEAFF